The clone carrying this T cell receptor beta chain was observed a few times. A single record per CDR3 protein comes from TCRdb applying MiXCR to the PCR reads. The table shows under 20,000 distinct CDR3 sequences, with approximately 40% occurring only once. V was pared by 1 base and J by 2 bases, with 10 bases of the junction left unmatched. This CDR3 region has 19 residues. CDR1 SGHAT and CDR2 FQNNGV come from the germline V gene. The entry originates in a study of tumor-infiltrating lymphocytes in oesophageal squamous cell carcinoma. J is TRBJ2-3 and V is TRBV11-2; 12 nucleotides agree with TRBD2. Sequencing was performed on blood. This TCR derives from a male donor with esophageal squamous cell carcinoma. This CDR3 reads CASSLVRTSGATLTDTQYF. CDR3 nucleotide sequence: TGTGCCAGCAGCTTAGTTAGGACTAGCGGGGCCACCCTCACAGATACGCAGTATTTT.